This T cell receptor (beta chain) comes out of a study of blood T cell repertoires in COVID-19. Whole-study context: COVID-19 samples, acute and convalescent, were from the United States, Italy and Spain. From T cells, B-cell-depleted T cells, or PBMCs came the material, which was cDNA or gDNA.

As handled by the study authors: Amplifying reference gene primers gave estimates of nucleated cell counts. The data were produced by immunoSEQ multiplex PCR, yet TCRdb's version contains in-frame clones alone and is incomplete. V, J and clone size derive from that table, while D and trimming were established from the DNA sequence. Among about half a million clones listed, 70% to 90% were seen once. The CDR3 runs to 15 residues. Trimming took 0 bases from V and 6 from J, leaving 15 bases between them. CDR1 LGHDT and CDR2 YNNKEL come from the germline V gene (reference sequence). Sample: peripheral blood. This clonotype was obtained from a human donor in a cohort sampled during active COVID-19. V gene TRBV3-1 (or the pseudogene TRBV3-2) combines with J gene TRBJ2-7, with D unclear. The CDR3 coding sequence is TGTGCCAGCAGCCAAGATCCGTCCGTAGCACCCGAGCAGTACTTC. This sequence encodes CASSQDPSVAPEQYF.